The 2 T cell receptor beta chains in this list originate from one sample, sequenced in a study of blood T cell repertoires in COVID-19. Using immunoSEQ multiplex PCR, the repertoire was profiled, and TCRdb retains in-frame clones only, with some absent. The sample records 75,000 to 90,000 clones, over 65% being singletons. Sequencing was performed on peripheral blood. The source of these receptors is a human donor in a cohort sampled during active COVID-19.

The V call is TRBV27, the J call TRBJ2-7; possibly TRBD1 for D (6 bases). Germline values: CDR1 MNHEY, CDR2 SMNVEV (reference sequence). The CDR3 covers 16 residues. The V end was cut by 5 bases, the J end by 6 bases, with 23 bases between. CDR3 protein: CASSPKPTGYTAEQYF. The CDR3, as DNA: TGTGCCAGCAGTCCCAAACCGACAGGCTATACCGCCGAGCAGTACTTC.

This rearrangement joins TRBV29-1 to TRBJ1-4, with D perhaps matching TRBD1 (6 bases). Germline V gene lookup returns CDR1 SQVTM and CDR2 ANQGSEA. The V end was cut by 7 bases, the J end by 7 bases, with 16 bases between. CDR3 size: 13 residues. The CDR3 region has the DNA TGCAGCGCTCGAAAGGCAGGGGTTGAAAAACTGTTTTTT. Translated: CSARKAGVEKLFF. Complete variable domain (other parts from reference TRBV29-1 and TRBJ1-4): SAVISQKPSRDICQRGTSLTIQCQVDSQVTMMFWYRQQPGQSLTLIATANQGSEATYESGFVIDKFPISRPNLTFSTLTVSNMSPEDSSIYLCSARKAGVEKLFFGSGTQLSVL.